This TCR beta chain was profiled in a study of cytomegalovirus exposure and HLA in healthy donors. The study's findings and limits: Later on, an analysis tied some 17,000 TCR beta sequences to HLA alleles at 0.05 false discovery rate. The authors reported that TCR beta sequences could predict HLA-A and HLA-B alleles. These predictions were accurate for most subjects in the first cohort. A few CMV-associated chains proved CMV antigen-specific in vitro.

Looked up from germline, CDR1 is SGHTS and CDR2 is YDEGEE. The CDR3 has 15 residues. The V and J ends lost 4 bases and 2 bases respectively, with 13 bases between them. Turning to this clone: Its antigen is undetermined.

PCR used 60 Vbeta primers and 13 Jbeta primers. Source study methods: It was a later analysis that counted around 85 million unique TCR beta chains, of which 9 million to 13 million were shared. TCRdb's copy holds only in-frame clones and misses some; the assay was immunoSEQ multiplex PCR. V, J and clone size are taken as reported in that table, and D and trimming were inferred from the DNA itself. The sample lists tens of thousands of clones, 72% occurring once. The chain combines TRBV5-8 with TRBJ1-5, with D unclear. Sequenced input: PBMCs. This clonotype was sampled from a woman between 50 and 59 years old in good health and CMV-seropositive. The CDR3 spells CASSRFGTGNQPQHF. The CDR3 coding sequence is TGTGCCAGCAGCCGCTTTGGTACGGGCAATCAGCCCCAGCATTTT. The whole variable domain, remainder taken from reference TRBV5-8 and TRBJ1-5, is EAGVTQSPTHLIKTRGQQATLRCSPISGHTSVYWYQQALGLGLQFLLWYDEGEERNRGNFPPRFSGRQFPNYSSELNVNALELEDSALYLCASSRFGTGNQPQHFGDGTRLSIL.